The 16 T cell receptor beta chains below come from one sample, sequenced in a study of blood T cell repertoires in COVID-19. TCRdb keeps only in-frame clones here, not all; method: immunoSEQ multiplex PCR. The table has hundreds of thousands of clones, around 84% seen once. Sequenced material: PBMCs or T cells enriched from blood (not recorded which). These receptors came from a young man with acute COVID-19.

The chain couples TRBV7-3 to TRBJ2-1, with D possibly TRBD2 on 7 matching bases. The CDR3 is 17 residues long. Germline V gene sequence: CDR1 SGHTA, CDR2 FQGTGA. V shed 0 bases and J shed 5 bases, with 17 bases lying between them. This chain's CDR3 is CASSLTGGGRIHNEQFF. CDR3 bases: TGTGCCAGCAGCTTAACTGGGGGCGGGAGAATCCACAATGAGCAGTTCTTC.

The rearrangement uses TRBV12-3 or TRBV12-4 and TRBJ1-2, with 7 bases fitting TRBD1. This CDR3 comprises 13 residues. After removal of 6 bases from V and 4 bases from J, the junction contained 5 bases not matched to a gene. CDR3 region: CASRKTGVYGYTF. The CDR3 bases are TGTGCCAGCAGGAAAACAGGGGTCTATGGCTACACCTTC.

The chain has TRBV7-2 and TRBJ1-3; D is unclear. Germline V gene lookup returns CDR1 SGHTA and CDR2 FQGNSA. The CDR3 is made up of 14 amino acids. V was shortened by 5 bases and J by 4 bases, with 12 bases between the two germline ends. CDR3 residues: CASSRRTFGNTIYF. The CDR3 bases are TGTGCCAGCAGCCGGAGGACCTTCGGAAACACCATATATTTT.

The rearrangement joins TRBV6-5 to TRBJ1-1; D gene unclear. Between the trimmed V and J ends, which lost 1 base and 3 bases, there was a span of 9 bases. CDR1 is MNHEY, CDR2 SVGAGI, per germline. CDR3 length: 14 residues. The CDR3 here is CASSYLGRDTEAFF. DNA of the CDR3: TGTGCCAGCAGTTACTTAGGGAGGGACACTGAAGCTTTCTTT.

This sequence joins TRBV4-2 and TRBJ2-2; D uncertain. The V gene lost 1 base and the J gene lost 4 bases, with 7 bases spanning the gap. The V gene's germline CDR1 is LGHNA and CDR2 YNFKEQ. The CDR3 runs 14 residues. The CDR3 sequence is CASSQVLVTGELFF. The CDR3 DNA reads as TGTGCCAGCAGCCAAGTATTAGTCACCGGGGAGCTGTTTTTT.

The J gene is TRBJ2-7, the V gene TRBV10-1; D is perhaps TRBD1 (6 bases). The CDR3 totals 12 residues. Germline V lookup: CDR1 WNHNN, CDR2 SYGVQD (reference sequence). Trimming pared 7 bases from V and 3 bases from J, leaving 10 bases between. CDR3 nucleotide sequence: TGCGCCAGCAACAACAGGGTCTACGAGCAGTACGTC. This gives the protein CASNNRVYEQYV.

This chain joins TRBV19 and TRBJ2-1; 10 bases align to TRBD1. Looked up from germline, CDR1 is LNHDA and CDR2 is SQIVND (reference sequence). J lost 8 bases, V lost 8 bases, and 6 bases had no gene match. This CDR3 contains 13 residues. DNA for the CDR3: TGTGCCAGTGCGAGACAGGGGGCAGATGAGCAGTTCTTC. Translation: CASARQGADEQFF.

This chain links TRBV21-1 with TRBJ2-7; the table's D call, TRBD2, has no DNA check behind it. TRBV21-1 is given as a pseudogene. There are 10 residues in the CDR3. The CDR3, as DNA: TGTGCCATAGGAGGATACGAGCAGTACGTC. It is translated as CAIGGYEQYV.

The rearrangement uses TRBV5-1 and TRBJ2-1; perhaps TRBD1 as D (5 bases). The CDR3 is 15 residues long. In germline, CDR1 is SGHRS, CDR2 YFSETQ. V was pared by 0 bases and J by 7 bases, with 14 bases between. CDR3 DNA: TGCGCCAGCAGCTTGGCGACCAGGGAAGTAAATGAGCAGTTCTTC. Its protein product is CASSLATREVNEQFF.

The CDR3: CATSSAGTSVNEQFF. For the CDR3, the DNA is TGTGCCACCAGCTCAGCCGGGACTAGCGTAAATGAGCAGTTCTTC. The chain combines TRBV24-1 with TRBJ2-1, with 10 positions matching TRBD2. Germline CDR1 reads KGHDR; CDR2 reads SFDVKD. This CDR3 is 15 amino acids long. The ends lost 7 bases at V and 7 bases at J; junction bases unmatched: 9.

The CDR3 nucleotides read TGCGCCAGCAGCCAAGAAGGGGGCGCCAACTATGGCTACACCTTC. This gives the protein CASSQEGGANYGYTF. The chain employs TRBV4-1 and TRBJ1-2; 7 bases line up with TRBD1. Per the germline V gene, CDR1 is MGHRA and CDR2 is YSYEKL. Trimming at V came to 0 bases and at J to 2 bases, leaving 3 bases not matched to a gene. The CDR3 is 15 residues long.

In nucleotides, the CDR3 is TGTGCCAGCAGTGGGGCACCGGGACAGCCCTCCTACGAGCAGTACGTC. It specifies CASSGAPGQPSYEQYV. The chain recombines TRBV6-1 with TRBJ2-7, with TRBD1 matching over 7 bases. The CDR3 contains 16 residues. V lost 4 bases to trimming and J lost 0 bases; unmatched junction nucleotides: 9. Germline V gives CDR1 MNHNS, CDR2 SASEGT.

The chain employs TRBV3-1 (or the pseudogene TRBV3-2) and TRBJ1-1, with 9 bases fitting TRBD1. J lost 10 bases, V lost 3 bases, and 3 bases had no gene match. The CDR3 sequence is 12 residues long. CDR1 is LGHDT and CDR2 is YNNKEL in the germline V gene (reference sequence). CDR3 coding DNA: TGTGCCAGCAGCCAGGGACAGGGTGGAGCTTTCTTT. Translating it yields CASSQGQGGAFF.

CDR3 sequence: CAWTRTDSNQPQHF. CDR3 DNA sequence: TGTGCCTGGACTCGGACAGATAGCAATCAGCCCCAGCATTTT. The chain joins TRBV30 to TRBJ1-5; D is possibly TRBD1 (6 bases). Per the germline V gene, CDR1 is GTSNPN and CDR2 is SVGIG (reference sequence). The CDR3 extends over 14 amino acids. V dropped 4 bases and J dropped 0 bases, with 10 bases sitting between them.

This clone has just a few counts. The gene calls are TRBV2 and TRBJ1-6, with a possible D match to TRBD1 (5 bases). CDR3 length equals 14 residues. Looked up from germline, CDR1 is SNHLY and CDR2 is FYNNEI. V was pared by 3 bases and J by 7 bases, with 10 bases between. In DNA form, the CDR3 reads TGTGCCAGCAGTGAGGACACCTTAAATTCACCCCTCCACTTT. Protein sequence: CASSEDTLNSPLHF.

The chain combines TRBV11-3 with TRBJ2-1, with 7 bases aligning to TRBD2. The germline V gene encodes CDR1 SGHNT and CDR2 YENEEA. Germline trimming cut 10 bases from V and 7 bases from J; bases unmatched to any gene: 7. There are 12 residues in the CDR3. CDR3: CATRRGSNEQFF. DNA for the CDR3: TGTGCCACCAGGCGCGGGAGTAATGAGCAGTTCTTC.